The 15 T cell receptor beta chains below were found in one sample sequenced in a study of blood T cells in healthy people across ages. The use of a sample-barcoded 5' primer and a J-beta primer mix characterized a second PCR of about 6 to 11 cycles. TCRdb re-called the 5' RACE reads through MiXCR, storing one row per CDR3 protein. Of about a million distinct CDR3 sequences listed, roughly 51% are singletons. Sequencing was performed on blood. These receptors all stem from a woman in her fifties or sixties in good health.

V usage is TRBV4-1 and J usage is TRBJ2-7; no clear D gene. The closer fit of TRBJ2-5 to the DNA end suggests the J call may be wrong. CDR1 and CDR2 from the germline V gene are MGHRA and YSYEKL. The CDR3 has 13 amino acids. The CDR3: CASSLVASETQYF. In DNA, the CDR3 is TGCGCCAGCAGCCTAGTAGCCTCAGAGACCCAGTACTTC.

This clonotype was seen a few times. The gene calls are TRBV6-5 and TRBJ2-7; 11 bases are shared with TRBD1. Germline-derived CDR1 and CDR2 are MNHEY and SVGAGI. The CDR3 contains 16 residues. V lost 2 bases to trimming and J lost 2 bases; unmatched junction nucleotides: 5. In DNA, the CDR3 is TGTGCCAGCAGTTACGGACAGGGGGCGTTCCCCTACGAGCAGTACTTC. This codes for CASSYGQGAFPYEQYF.

With respect to this clonotype: Germline and junction disagree at one end, which may indicate a read error. The chain recombines TRBV27 with TRBJ2-1; 10 bases agree with TRBD1. The germline V gene has CDR1 MNHEY and CDR2 SMNVEV (reference sequence). This CDR3 comprises 16 residues. CDR3 sequence: CASSGRTGGSYDEQFF. The CDR3 DNA is TGTGCCAGCAGTGGAAGGACAGGGGGATCCTACGATGAGCAGTTCTTC.

This chain uses TRBV6-2 or TRBV6-3 with TRBJ1-1, with D perhaps TRBD1 (6 bases). The CDR3 contains 12 residues. V dropped 5 bases and J dropped 5 bases, with 9 bases sitting between them. CDR1 and CDR2 from the germline V gene are MNHEY and SVGEGT. For the CDR3, the DNA is TGTGCCAGCAGTATAGGGGGTACTGAAGCTTTCTTT. Translating it yields CASSIGGTEAFF.

This clonotype was counted between two and nine times. The rearrangement links TRBV28 to TRBJ2-1; D perhaps matches TRBD2 (5 bases). The germline V and J ends were trimmed by 1 base and 9 bases, with 7 bases remaining between them. Germline V gives CDR1 MDHEN, CDR2 SYDVKM. The CDR3 is 12 residues long. The CDR3 loop is CASSLSRAEQFF. The CDR3 DNA reads TGTGCCAGCAGTTTATCGAGGGCTGAGCAGTTCTTC.

The table lists this clonotype with a few counts. J is TRBJ2-1 and V is TRBV29-1, with 8 bases identical to TRBD2. With V trimmed by 6 bases and J by 0 bases, 7 bases remained unmatched. The CDR3 has 15 amino acids. The V gene's germline CDR1 is SQVTM and CDR2 ANQGSEA. The CDR3 DNA is TGCAGCGTAGATATAGCGGGGCCCTCCTACAATGAGCAGTTCTTC. It yields the protein CSVDIAGPSYNEQFF.

The CDR3 sequence is CAVTSEWDGYTF. In DNA form, the CDR3 reads TGTGCCGTAACGAGTGAATGGGATGGCTACACCTTC. The V and J genes are TRBV25-1 and TRBJ1-2; D call uncertain. The CDR3 covers 12 residues. The V gene lost 11 bases and the J gene lost 6 bases, with 16 bases spanning the gap. Per the germline V gene, CDR1 is MGHDK and CDR2 is SYGVNS.

This chain connects TRBV28 to TRBJ2-7; 7 bases are a match to TRBD1. V trimming: 9 bases; J trimming: 5 bases; junction bases outside the gene matches: 7. CDR3 length: 12 residues. The germline gives CDR1 MDHEN, CDR2 SYDVKM. The CDR3 DNA sequence: TGTGCCAGTAACGACAGGGTGGACGAGCAGTACTTC. Encoded protein: CASNDRVDEQYF.

The chain combines TRBV6-5 with TRBJ2-1; 8 bases agree with TRBD2. V shed 2 bases, J shed 2 bases, and the junction held 8 bases outside the gene matches. The CDR3 is 17 amino acids. CDR1 is MNHEY and CDR2 is SVGAGI in the germline V gene. CDR3 nucleotide sequence: TGTGCCAGCAGTTACACCACTAGCGGCGGGACCTACAATGAGCAGTTCTTC. This encodes CASSYTTSGGTYNEQFF.

This clonotype has just a few counts. CDR3 in DNA: TGTGCCAGCCAGTCCCGGGCCTACGAGCAGTACTTC. This sequence encodes CASQSRAYEQYF. V is TRBV6-5 and J is TRBJ2-7; D unresolved. Germline assignment: CDR1 MNHEY and CDR2 SVGAGI. V was pared by 8 bases and J by 2 bases, with 10 bases between. CDR3 length equals 12 residues.

The CDR3 DNA reads TGTGCCAGCTCCTTCGGGACTATTTTCTACGAGCAGTACTTC. As protein: CASSFGTIFYEQYF. This chain joins TRBV6-2 or TRBV6-3 and TRBJ2-7, with 7 bases lining up with TRBD2. V was pared by 8 bases and J by 3 bases, with 10 bases of the junction left unmatched. The CDR3 consists of 14 residues. CDR1 is MNHEY, CDR2 SVGEGT, per germline.

V usage is TRBV5-1 and J usage is TRBJ2-7, with 14 nucleotides matching TRBD2. The CDR3 spans 17 residues. J gave up 8 bases and V 4 bases, and 14 bases lay outside the gene matches. From germline, CDR1 is SGHRS and CDR2 YFSETQ. CDR3 bases: TGCGCCAGCAGCGTCGGACTAGCGGGAGGAATTGTTGGGAAGCAGTACTTC. Amino acid sequence: CASSVGLAGGIVGKQYF.

The rearrangement links TRBV3-1 to TRBJ1-1, with D unresolved. V was trimmed by 1 base and J by 4 bases, leaving 7 bases between them. This CDR3 is built from 13 residues. CDR1 is LGHDT, CDR2 YNNKEL, per germline (reference sequence). This CDR3 reads CASSQVGLTEAFF. CDR3 bases: TGTGCCAGCAGCCAAGTTGGCCTCACTGAAGCTTTCTTT. Full variable domain (outside the CDR3, taken from reference TRBV3-1 and TRBJ1-1): DTAVSQTPKYLVTQMGNDKSIKCEQNLGHDTMYWYKQDSKKFLKIMFSYNNKELIINETVPNRFSPKSPDKAHLNLHINSLELGDSAVYFCASSQVGLTEAFFGQGTRLTVV.

V usage is TRBV4-3 and J usage is TRBJ1-5, with D uncertain. Per germline, CDR1 LGHNA and CDR2 YSLEER. This CDR3 has 14 amino acids. The germline V and J ends were trimmed by 0 bases and 7 bases, with 10 bases remaining between them. In nucleotides, the CDR3 is TGCGCCAGCAGCCAAGAGGGGTTTGGGCAGCCCCAGCATTTT. Its translation: CASSQEGFGQPQHF.

The J gene is TRBJ2-7, the V gene TRBV20-1, with D hard to call. Germline values: CDR1 DFQATT, CDR2 SNEGSKA (reference sequence). The CDR3 contains 13 residues. V was shortened by 6 bases and J by 2 bases, with 14 bases between the two germline ends. The CDR3 DNA sequence: TGCAGTGCGACCGAGGTCCCAGCCTACGAGCAGTACTTC. Translated, it gives CSATEVPAYEQYF.